This passage covers 12 T cell receptor beta chains from one sample sequenced in a study of blood T cell repertoires in COVID-19. Some clones are missing from TCRdb's copy, which holds only in-frame ones; the method was immunoSEQ multiplex PCR. The top ten hold 2% to 3% of the sample, which has about 220,000 clones, approximately 85% seen once. The sequencing input was peripheral blood. These receptors all stem from a woman aged 70-85 years with COVID-19, enrolled during active disease.

V gene TRBV9 combines with J gene TRBJ2-3; tentatively, D is TRBD1 (6 bases). The length of the CDR3 is 14 residues. Trimming removed 3 bases from V and 4 bases from J, with 12 bases in between. From germline, CDR1 is SGDLS and CDR2 YYNGEE. The CDR3 spells CASSAGGGPDTQYF. DNA for the CDR3: TGTGCCAGCAGCGCAGGTGGGGGCCCAGATACGCAGTATTTT.

The gene calls are TRBV7-2 and TRBJ1-5; D may be TRBD1 (5 bases). This CDR3 has 14 residues. Germline V lookup: CDR1 SGHTA, CDR2 FQGNSA. The V end was cut by 2 bases, the J end by 6 bases, with 11 bases between. CDR3 residues: CASSLKTDSQPQHF. Here the CDR3 DNA reads TGTGCCAGCAGCTTAAAGACAGATAGTCAGCCCCAGCATTTT.

This chain uses TRBV7-5 with TRBJ1-1; no DNA check was done on the table's D call, TRBD1. TRBV7-5 is labeled a pseudogene. The length of the CDR3 is 17 residues. This CDR3 is CARSLAKTGTEDTEAFF. CDR3 in DNA: TGTGCCAGAAGCTTAGCCAAGACCGGGACAGAGGACACTGAAGCTTTCTTT.

The V and J genes are TRBV25-1 and TRBJ1-1; 8 bases map to TRBD1. CDR3 size: 16 residues. After removal of 4 bases from V and 3 bases from J, the junction contained 10 bases not matched to a gene. Germline CDR1 is MGHDK and CDR2 is SYGVNS. The chain's CDR3 is CASSGLSTGAYTEAFF. The CDR3 nucleotides are TGTGCCAGCAGTGGACTTTCGACAGGGGCGTACACTGAAGCTTTCTTT.

This chain connects TRBV6-5 to TRBJ1-1, with 7 bases lining up with TRBD1. The ends lost 2 bases at V and 4 bases at J; junction bases unmatched: 4. The germline gives CDR1 MNHEY, CDR2 SVGAGI. CDR3 length: 14 residues. The CDR3 here is CASSYGNRGTEAFF. The CDR3 nucleotides read TGTGCCAGCAGTTACGGTAACAGGGGCACTGAAGCTTTCTTT.

The gene calls are TRBV18 and TRBJ2-7, with D unclear. The CDR3 consists of 13 residues. Germline V gene data show CDR1 as KGHSH and CDR2 as LQKENI. V shed 2 bases and J shed 7 bases, with 12 bases lying between them. The CDR3 bases are TGTGCCAGCTCACCATACGGTCTAGAAGAGCAGTACTTC. Its translation: CASSPYGLEEQYF. The whole variable domain, remainder taken from reference TRBV18 and TRBJ2-7, is NAGVMQNPRHLVRRRGQEARLRCSPMKGHSHVYWYRQLPEEGLKFMVYLQKENIIDESGMPKERFSAEFPKEGPSILRIQQVVRGDSAAYFCASSPYGLEEQYFGPGTRLTVT.

This clone was counted only a few times. The sample has other DNA sequences that encode this CDR3 too. V is TRBV7-2 and J is TRBJ2-3; D unresolved. The germline V gene encodes CDR1 SGHTA and CDR2 FQGNSA. The V end lost 2 bases, the J end lost 0 bases, and 6 bases lay between the germline ends. This CDR3 contains 14 residues. The CDR3 DNA sequence: TGTGCCAGCAGCTTAACCAGAAGCACAGATACGCAGTATTTT. Its translation is CASSLTRSTDTQYF.

J is TRBJ1-1 and V is TRBV2; the D gene is possibly TRBD1 (6 bases). Germline V gene data show CDR1 as SNHLY and CDR2 as FYNNEI. V dropped 2 bases and J dropped 6 bases, with 13 bases sitting between them. The CDR3 extends over 14 amino acids. The CDR3 DNA follows: TGTGCCAGCAGTGAACAGGGGCGTATGTCTGAAGCTTTCTTT. Encoded protein: CASSEQGRMSEAFF. The full variable domain, with the rest looked up from reference TRBV2 and TRBJ1-1, is EPEVTQTPSHQVTQMGQEVILRCVPISNHLYFYWYRQILGQKVEFLVSFYNNEISEKSEIFDDQFSVERPDGSNFTLKIRSTKLEDSAMYFCASSEQGRMSEAFFGQGTRLTVV.

The chain links TRBV10-3 to TRBJ2-2; D might be TRBD2 (6 bases). The ends were cut back, 3 bases at V and 3 bases at J, with 17 bases in the middle. From germline, CDR1 is ENHRY and CDR2 SYGVKD. This CDR3 spans 17 amino acids. CDR3 region: CAISEGGTRGDTGELFF. For the CDR3, the DNA is TGTGCCATCAGTGAAGGCGGGACGAGGGGAGACACCGGGGAGCTGTTTTTT.

There are a few counts of this clone. This chain links TRBV29-1 with TRBJ2-5; 7 bases are shared with TRBD1. This CDR3 is 11 amino acids long. Germline V gene sequence: CDR1 SQVTM, CDR2 ANQGSEA. Trimming at V came to 5 bases and at J to 7 bases, leaving 4 bases not matched to a gene. CDR3 in amino acids: CSVWTGGTQYF. In DNA, the CDR3 is TGCAGCGTTTGGACAGGCGGGACCCAGTACTTC.

In this sample, this clone turned up a few times. The chain employs TRBV11-1 and TRBJ2-5; the match to TRBD2 covers 7 bases. Trimming took 1 base from V and 4 from J; bases not matched to a gene: 9. CDR3 length: 16 residues. CDR1 SGHAT and CDR2 FQDESV come from the germline V gene (reference sequence). CDR3 residues: CASSLVRLAVGETQYF. The CDR3 DNA is TGTGCCAGCAGCTTAGTTCGTCTAGCGGTCGGAGAGACCCAGTACTTC.

This clone was recorded once. The rearrangement uses TRBV25-1 and TRBJ2-1, with 7 positions matching TRBD2. CDR3 length equals 13 residues. Unmatched junction bases numbered 5, after V lost 8 bases and J lost 4 bases. From germline, CDR1 is MGHDK and CDR2 SYGVNS. This CDR3 is CASRDYIYNEQFF. The CDR3 bases are TGTGCCAGCCGGGACTACATATACAATGAGCAGTTCTTC.